This TCR beta chain was identified in a study of shared clonotypes between healthy human individuals. Study-level points and caveats: It was observed that around 5% of naive CD4 clonotypes were shared across a handful of donors.

Germline assignment: CDR1 MDHEN and CDR2 SYDVKM. V was cut by 3 bases and J by 0 bases, with 14 bases left in between. The CDR3 contains 16 residues. Generated by immunoSEQ multiplex PCR, the TCRdb table keeps only in-frame clones and is missing some. The sample contains roughly 2,000,000 clones, 85% to 95% of which appear only once. Worth noting for this clone: Its antigen remains unknown.

Only CD45RO-negative cells positively selected for CCR7 counted as naive CD8 cells, so terminally differentiated effector memory CD45RA+ cells were excluded. The clonotype was recovered from a man between 18 and 29 years old in good health. This rearrangement joins TRBV28 to TRBJ1-1; the D is unclear. Sequencing input: naive CD8+ T cells sorted from blood. CDR3 region: CASSFTLDSMNTEAFF. The DNA for the CDR3 is TGTGCCAGCAGTTTTACGTTAGATTCTATGAACACTGAAGCTTTCTTT.